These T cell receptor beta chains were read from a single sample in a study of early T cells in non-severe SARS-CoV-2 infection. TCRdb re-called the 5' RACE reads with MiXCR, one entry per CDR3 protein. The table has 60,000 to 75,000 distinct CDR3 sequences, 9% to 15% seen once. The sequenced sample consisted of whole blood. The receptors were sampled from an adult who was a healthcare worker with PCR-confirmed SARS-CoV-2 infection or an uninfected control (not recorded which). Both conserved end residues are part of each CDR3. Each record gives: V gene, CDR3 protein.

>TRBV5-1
CASSFRAGPSTDTQYF
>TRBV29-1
CSVDSYYGYTF
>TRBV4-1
CASSQPGSTDTQYF
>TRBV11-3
CASSRLAGGSTDTQYF
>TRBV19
CASTARGGYGYTF
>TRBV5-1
CASSLSLAGELFF
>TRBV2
CASSGGPKGTNTGELFF
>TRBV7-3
CASSSGAINEQFF
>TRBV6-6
CASSPGEDTQYF
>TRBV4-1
CASSQESQGLGYTF
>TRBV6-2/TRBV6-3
CASSYIRATEAFF
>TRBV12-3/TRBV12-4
CASSLGSGANVLTF
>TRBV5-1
CASSLEGLGGQPQHF
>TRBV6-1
CASSPGGLASEKLFF
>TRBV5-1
CASSPGVLNTGELFF
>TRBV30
CAWSVPGQPQHF
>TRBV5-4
CASSLSGDNEQFF
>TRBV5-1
CASSLAGAPEQYF
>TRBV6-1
CASAQTGNTEAFF
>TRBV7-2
CASSLGGLQGSYEQYF
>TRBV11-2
CASTGFLLQNTGELFF
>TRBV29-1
CSYYASTDTQYF
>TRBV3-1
CASSPGGTRTQYF
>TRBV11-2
CASSSRTQSTYEQYF
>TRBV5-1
CASSLGLKAPMNTEAFF
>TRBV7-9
CASSWLAPNEQFF
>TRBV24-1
CATSERGSGTDTQYF
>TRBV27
CASRDRSYEQYF
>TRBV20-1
CSGRAGTGGGEQYF
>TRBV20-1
CSAELAGGPYEQYF
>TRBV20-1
CSASTGKRNEAFF
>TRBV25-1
CASSPRGRATDTQYF